What follows are 11 T cell receptor beta chains derived from one specimen sequenced in a study of blood T cell repertoires in COVID-19. Libraries were prepared by immunoSEQ multiplex PCR; TCRdb keeps only in-frame clonotypes and omits some of them. Of hundreds of thousands of clones in the sample, roughly 86% are singletons; the top ten hold approximately 10%. Input material: peripheral blood. The receptor source for this set is a woman in her 30s with COVID-19, enrolled during active disease.

The rearrangement uses TRBV4-1 and TRBJ1-1; tentative D call: TRBD1 (5 bases). The germline V and J ends were trimmed by 3 bases and 7 bases, with 12 bases remaining between them. The CDR3 is 13 amino acids. In germline, CDR1 is MGHRA, CDR2 YSYEKL. CDR3 amino acids: CASSHPPDIEAFF. The CDR3 bases are TGCGCCAGCAGCCACCCCCCGGACATTGAAGCTTTCTTT.

The V and J genes are TRBV28 and TRBJ2-7; 8 nucleotides match TRBD1. The CDR3 spans 16 residues. Germline V gene sequence: CDR1 MDHEN, CDR2 SYDVKM. Trimming cost V 1 base and J 3 bases; bases outside gene matches: 8. CDR3 amino acids: CASSLSSGTGIYEQYF. For the CDR3, the DNA is TGTGCCAGCAGTTTATCTTCCGGGACAGGCATCTACGAGCAGTACTTC.

This clone was observed once. The CDR3 here is CAWSGRQDNEQFF. DNA of the CDR3: TGTGCCTGGAGTGGTCGGCAGGACAATGAGCAGTTCTTC. This sequence joins TRBV30 and TRBJ2-1; D not certain. The germline gives CDR1 GTSNPN, CDR2 SVGIG (reference sequence). Trimming took off 1 base at V and 5 bases at J, with 9 bases between the two ends. The CDR3 runs 13 residues.

The gene calls are TRBV2 and TRBJ2-7, with 9 bases that match TRBD2. Per germline, CDR1 SNHLY and CDR2 FYNNEI. Unmatched junction bases numbered 9, after V lost 3 bases and J lost 0 bases. The CDR3 has 17 residues. The CDR3 DNA follows: TGTGCCAGCAGTGAGGGCGAGAGACTAGCGGCCTCCTACGAGCAGTACTTC. Its protein is CASSEGERLAASYEQYF.

The V call is TRBV5-1, the J call TRBJ2-5, with D uncertain. V lost 4 bases to trimming and J lost 5 bases, with 15 bases between them. CDR1 is SGHRS, CDR2 YFSETQ, per germline. The CDR3 has 14 residues. CDR3 bases: TGCGCCAGCAGCCACAATGGGCAGTTCGAGACCCAGTACTTC. Translating gives CASSHNGQFETQYF.

The J gene is TRBJ1-1, the V gene TRBV27; D call uncertain. The CDR3 is 14 amino acids. Looked up from germline, CDR1 is MNHEY and CDR2 is SMNVEV (reference sequence). Trimming pared 6 bases from V and 0 bases from J, leaving 11 bases between. CDR3 coding DNA: TGTGCCAGCAGGCCTGCAGGATTGAACACTGAAGCTTTCTTT. As protein: CASRPAGLNTEAFF.

This chain links TRBV29-1 with TRBJ2-5; TRBD1 aligns across 10 bases. CDR3 length: 14 residues. The V gene's germline CDR1 is SQVTM and CDR2 ANQGSEA. The V segment lost 7 bases and the J segment 5 bases; nucleotides outside the gene matches: 10. The CDR3 DNA sequence: TGCAGCGGCAGACAGGGGGCGCGTATGGAGACCCAGTACTTC. Protein: CSGRQGARMETQYF.

V gene TRBV6-5 combines with J gene TRBJ2-7; 9 positions agree with TRBD1. Germline trimming cut 4 bases from V and 1 base from J; bases unmatched to any gene: 2. This CDR3 has 14 residues. Germline-derived CDR1 and CDR2 are MNHEY and SVGAGI. In nucleotides, the CDR3 is TGTGCCAGCAGTTCTGGGACAGGGTCCTACGAGCAGTACTTC. Translating it yields CASSSGTGSYEQYF.

The V gene is TRBV12-1, the J gene TRBJ2-3; the D segment call TRBD2 is taken from the table without a DNA check. TRBV12-1 is a known pseudogene. This CDR3 contains 12 residues. Here the CDR3 DNA reads TGTGCCAGCAGCTTGGAGGCCAGTAACGAGTATTTT. Its translation is CASSLEASNEYF.

J is TRBJ2-1 and V is TRBV19; 14 nucleotides align to TRBD2. V lost 5 bases to trimming and J lost 6 bases; unmatched junction nucleotides: 9. The CDR3 has 17 amino acids. The germline CDR1 and CDR2 sequences are LNHDA and SQIVND (reference sequence). Here the CDR3 reads CASSARLAGGGGNEQFF. The DNA of the CDR3 is TGTGCCAGTAGTGCCCGACTAGCGGGAGGGGGGGGCAATGAGCAGTTCTTC.

The chain couples TRBV6-5 to TRBJ2-7, with a tentative D call TRBD2 (5 bases). The CDR3 extends over 13 amino acids. Germline-derived CDR1 and CDR2 are MNHEY and SVGAGI. V was pared by 5 bases and J by 4 bases, with 12 bases between. For the CDR3, the DNA is TGTGCCAGCAGTACCCCTAGCACTTACGAGCAGTACTTC. As protein: CASSTPSTYEQYF.